This is a list of T cell receptor beta chains from one sample in a study of blood T cell repertoires in COVID-19. TCRdb's table, derived via immunoSEQ multiplex PCR, lists solely in-frame clones and lacks some. The sample consists of under 300,000 clones, less than 85% of them appearing once. Sequenced: peripheral blood. These receptors originate from a man in his 60s who had recovered from COVID-19. The CDR3 runs from the conserved cysteine through the conserved F or W. A D gene is named only where the DNA matches it firmly. Not all rows give a size; the values are once, few, many and, for expanded clones, a class.

>TRBV5-1|TRBD1|TRBJ2-3|NA
CASSLAGGQGAVTQYF
TGCGCCAGCAGCTTGGCCGGAGGCCAGGGGGCGGTTACGCAGTATTTT
>TRBV2|NA|TRBJ1-3|NA
CASKWTISGNTIYF
TGTGCCAGCAAGTGGACAATCTCTGGAAACACCATATATTTT
>TRBV5-1|NA|TRBJ2-5|NA
CASSLGGSPGETQYF
TGCGCCAGCAGCTTGGGAGGGAGCCCAGGAGAGACCCAGTACTTC
>TRBV6-5|NA|TRBJ1-1|NA
CASTRDGGSEAFF
TGTGCCAGCACCAGAGACGGGGGTTCGGAAGCTTTCTTT
>TRBV2|NA|TRBJ2-1|NA
CASSVGQGNEQFF
TGTGCCAGCAGTGTCGGCCAGGGGAATGAGCAGTTCTTC
>TRBV7-2|TRBD2|TRBJ2-5|NA
CASTPAGLAGGMETQYF
TGTGCCAGCACACCCGCCGGACTAGCGGGGGGTATGGAGACCCAGTACTTC
>TRBV2|TRBD1|TRBJ1-6|NA
CASRGTGGYNSPLHF
TGTGCCAGCAGGGGGACAGGGGGATATAATTCACCCCTCCACTTT
>TRBV4-2|TRBD1|TRBJ2-2|NA
CASSRSRGSGELFF
TGTGCCAGCAGCCGTTCCAGGGGGTCCGGGGAGCTGTTTTTT
>TRBV19|NA|TRBJ1-2|NA
CASRSSGRNYGYTF
TGTGCCAGTAGGTCGTCGGGGAGAAACTATGGCTACACCTTC
>TRBV6-5|NA|TRBJ2-3|NA
CASSYGGSLTDTQYF
TGTGCCAGCAGCTACGGGGGCTCCCTTACAGATACGCAGTATTTT
>TRBV18|TRBD2|TRBJ2-5|NA
CASSPVGSGSTETQYF
TGTGCCAGCTCCCCTGTTGGTAGCGGGAGTACCGAGACCCAGTACTTC
>TRBV5-1|NA|TRBJ2-6|NA
CASSLGDSGANVLTF
TGCGCCAGCAGCTTGGGCGACTCTGGGGCCAACGTCCTGACTTTC
>TRBV3-1/TRBV3-2|NA|TRBJ2-7|NA
CASSQGGLASYEQYF
TGTGCCAGCAGCCAAGGAGGGCTAGCCTCCTACGAGCAGTACTTC
>TRBV6-1|TRBD2|TRBJ2-1|NA
CASSDLGGSYNEQFF
TGTGCCAGCAGTGACCTCGGGGGGTCCTACAATGAGCAGTTCTTC
>TRBV19|NA|TRBJ1-5|NA
CASTSGRRTEYSNQPQHF
TGTGCCAGTACCTCGGGGAGACGGACAGAATATAGCAATCAGCCCCAGCATTTT
>TRBV19|TRBD2|TRBJ2-1|NA
CASNGLAGNEQFF
TGTGCCAGTAATGGACTAGCGGGCAATGAGCAGTTCTTC
>TRBV18|NA|TRBJ2-3|NA
CASTSTDTQYF
TGTGCCAGCACTAGCACAGATACGCAGTATTTT
>TRBV6-4|TRBD2|TRBJ2-1|NA
CASSSTSGTSYNEQFF
TGTGCCAGCAGTAGTACTAGCGGGACCTCCTACAATGAGCAGTTCTTC
>TRBV7-2|NA|TRBJ2-7|NA
CASSLAQGGHEQYF
TGTGCCAGCAGCTTAGCACAGGGTGGTCACGAGCAGTACTTC
>TRBV5-1|NA|TRBJ2-2|NA
CASSLKEVPGGELFF
TGCGCCAGCAGCTTGAAGGAGGTACCAGGCGGGGAGCTGTTTTTT
>TRBV29-1|NA|TRBJ1-2|once
CSVGLGGGGYTF
TGCAGCGTTGGTTTAGGGGGTGGTGGCTACACCTTC
>TRBV5-1|TRBD1|TRBJ2-3|once
CASSAQMLRDRSTDTQYF
TGCGCCAGCAGCGCTCAAATGCTCCGGGACAGGAGCACAGATACGCAGTATTTT
>TRBV18|NA|TRBJ1-1|NA
CASSPDMTNTEAFF
TGTGCCAGCTCACCCGACATGACGAACACTGAAGCTTTCTTT
>TRBV4-2|TRBD2|TRBJ2-5|once
CASSQVASGGGGETQYF
TGTGCCAGCAGCCAAGTTGCCAGCGGGGGAGGGGGAGAGACCCAGTACTTC
>TRBV12-3/TRBV12-4|NA|TRBJ2-7|NA
CASRRERSQYF
TGTGCCAGCAGGCGAGAGCGTTCGCAGTACTTC
>TRBV7-6|TRBD2|TRBJ2-1|NA
CASSSLAGSYNEQFF
TGTGCCAGCAGTTCCCTAGCGGGGTCGTACAATGAGCAGTTCTTC